The T cell receptor (beta chain) described here comes from a study of T cell responses to AZD1222 COVID-19 vaccine. The study, taken as a whole, reports: Spike-specific TCR repertoires showed rising breadth and depth after two AZD1222 doses. Regions left unmutated in variants are reportedly the target of nearly half of spike-specific TCRs. Every sample of the repertoires postdated the peak T cell response. Seropositive at baseline were only a handful of AZD1222 recipients.

Germline V gene lookup returns CDR1 MDHEN and CDR2 SYDVKM. V lost 4 bases to trimming and J lost 3 bases, with 18 bases between them. The CDR3 contains 16 residues. Remarks on this clone: Its target is not known.

Generated by immunoSEQ multiplex PCR, the TCRdb table keeps only in-frame clones and is missing some. The sample includes more than 100,000 clones, approximately 88% of them seen just once. Sample: peripheral blood, taken on day 0 of AZD1222 vaccination. This chain connects TRBV28 to TRBJ1-1; TRBD1 is a possible D gene (6 bases). The sequence came from an adult in good health. CDR3 in DNA: TGTGCCAGCAGTTCAACCCGTGCGGGGGCCGACACTGAAGCTTTCTTT. Its translation is CASSSTRAGADTEAFF.